The rows below give T cell receptor beta chains drawn from one sample of a study of Tregs in tolerant kidney transplant recipients. Their antigens are not known. The assay was immunoSEQ multiplex PCR, and TCRdb's table has in-frame clones only and misses some. The table shows around 2,300 clones, with under 45% occurring only once. The source material was Tregs from blood cultured with allogeneic cells. Receptors were obtained from a human donor in good health. The CDR3 runs from the conserved cysteine through the conserved F or W. A D gene is named only where the DNA matches it firmly. Some rows mark clone size as missing; the rest say once, few, many or name a class of expanded clone.

TRBD1	TRBV7-2	large	TRBJ2-7	TGTGCCAGCAGCCCTGGGACAGGGTCCTTCTACGAGCAGTACTTC	CASSPGTGSFYEQYF
NA	TRBV5-5	NA	TRBJ1-1	TGTGCCAGCAGCTTGGCGATGGTAGCCTGGAGAGGGACTGAAGCTTTCTTT	CASSLAMVAWRGTEAFF
NA	TRBV19	large	TRBJ1-1	TGTGCCAGTAGTACGCCCTTGGGGAAGGGGAACACTGAAGCTTTCTTT	CASSTPLGKGNTEAFF
NA	TRBV7-8	NA	TRBJ1-1	TGTGCCAGCAGCTTGTTCCAGAATACTGAAGCTTTCTTT	CASSLFQNTEAFF
NA	TRBV7-3	few	TRBJ1-5	TGTGCCAGCAGCTTAGGCATGCGGGGACCTCAGCCCCAGCATTTT	CASSLGMRGPQPQHF
NA	TRBV7-7	NA	TRBJ1-5	TGTGCCAGCAGCTTAGGCATGCGGGGACCTCAGCCCCAGCATTTT	CASSLGMRGPQPQHF
TRBD1	TRBV18	NA	TRBJ1-2	TGTGCCAGCTCACCCGGGACAGGGGGCCACGGCTACACCTTC	CASSPGTGGHGYTF
TRBD1	TRBV5-6	NA	TRBJ2-1	TGTGCCAGCAGCTTGGTTGGGACAGGGCACTACAATGAGCAGTTCTTC	CASSLVGTGHYNEQFF
NA	TRBV6-1	NA	TRBJ1-5	TGTGCCAGCAGGGTAGGTAATCAGCCCCAGCATTTT	CASRVGNQPQHF
NA	TRBV5-6	medium-sized	TRBJ2-2	TGTGCCAGCAGCTTGGGATTAGGACAGAACACCGGGGAGCTGTTTTTT	CASSLGLGQNTGELFF
TRBD1	TRBV6-6	NA	TRBJ2-7	TGTGCCAGCAGGACAGGGGGGACCTACGAGCAGTACTTC	CASRTGGTYEQYF
NA	TRBV14	NA	TRBJ2-3	TGTGCCAGCAGCCAAGCAATTTTAGGCCTGGGGACAGATACGCAGTATTTT	CASSQAILGLGTDTQYF
TRBD2	TRBV7-6	few	TRBJ2-1	TGTGCCAGCGGCTCCAGGAGCGGGGTTTACAATGAGCAGTTCTTC	CASGSRSGVYNEQFF
TRBD2	TRBV10-2	NA	TRBJ2-7	TGCGCCAGCAAGGGACTAGCGGGAGACTACGAGCAGTACTTC	CASKGLAGDYEQYF